The T cell receptor beta chain described here comes from a study of cytomegalovirus exposure and HLA in healthy donors. Germline-derived CDR1 and CDR2 are SGHNT and YYREEE (reference sequence). The ends lost 3 bases at V and 2 bases at J; junction bases unmatched: 2. The CDR3 consists of 15 residues. This clone has only one observation. The PCR contained 60 Vbeta and 13 Jbeta primers. Produced via immunoSEQ multiplex PCR; TCRdb's table is partial and in-frame only. The sample carries more than 95,000 clones, about 73% recorded once. As for the donors, each was a healthy bone marrow donor. This receptor was obtained from a woman between 50 and 59 years old in good health and CMV-seropositive. The chain has TRBV5-4 and TRBJ2-6; TRBD1 agrees at 7 bases. Sequenced material: PBMCs. Written as DNA, the CDR3 is TGTGCCAGCAGCTCGACAGGGACTGGGGCCAACGTCCTGACTTTC. Residues: CASSSTGTGANVLTF.